This entry describes one TCR beta chain. This sample includes further DNA sequences coding for the same CDR3. This sample stems from a study of control samples from healthy donors and cancer patients. TCRdb keeps only in-frame clones here, not all; method: immunoSEQ multiplex PCR. The table shows some 28,000 clones, with around nine tenths occurring only once. The CDR3 spans 15 residues. CDR1 and CDR2 from the germline V gene are SEHNR and FQNEAQ (reference sequence). V dropped 5 bases and J dropped 3 bases, with 14 bases sitting between them. The chain couples TRBV7-9 to TRBJ2-1; D may be TRBD1 or TRBD2 (5 bases each). The clonotype comes from a woman aged 40 to 49 with lung cancer. Sequenced material: PBMCs. The CDR3 nucleotides read TGTGCCAGCAGCCGGCCGGGGCAGGGCTACAATGAGCAGTTCTTC. This sequence encodes CASSRPGQGYNEQFF.